Listed here are 3 T cell receptor beta chains from one sample, sequenced in a study of blood T cell repertoires in COVID-19. Method: immunoSEQ multiplex PCR; TCRdb's copy keeps in-frame clones and lacks some. The sample contains some 250,000 clones, 82% of which appear only once. Sequenced material: peripheral blood. These receptors came from an older woman with active or convalescent COVID-19.

The chain has TRBV4-1 and TRBJ1-5; tentatively, D is TRBD1 (6 bases). CDR3 length equals 14 residues. V was trimmed by 0 bases and J by 7 bases, leaving 10 bases between them. Germline assignment: CDR1 MGHRA and CDR2 YSYEKL. The CDR3 loop is CASSQDGRGQPQHF. DNA for the CDR3: TGCGCCAGCAGCCAAGATGGCAGGGGCCAGCCCCAGCATTTT.

The V and J genes are TRBV19 and TRBJ2-4, with D possibly matching TRBD2 (6 bases). The CDR3 contains 13 residues. V gave up 6 bases and J gave up 7 bases, with 13 bases separating them. In germline, CDR1 is LNHDA, CDR2 SQIVND (reference sequence). The CDR3 reads CASSPGGYNIQYF. CDR3 in DNA: TGTGCCAGTAGCCCCGGGGGATATAACATTCAGTACTTC.

The chain uses TRBV5-1 and TRBJ2-2; no firm D call. The germline gives CDR1 SGHRS, CDR2 YFSETQ. V lost 0 bases and J lost 1, with 7 bases in between. The CDR3 contains 15 residues. The CDR3 sequence: CASSLGSRNTGELFF. In DNA, the CDR3 is TGCGCCAGCAGCTTGGGGTCCAGGAACACCGGGGAGCTGTTTTTT.